This entry is about one T cell receptor (beta chain). Its antigen is not known. CDR1 and CDR2 from the germline V gene are DFQATT and SNEGSKA (reference sequence). The CDR3 totals 15 residues. The data were obtained in a study of post-analysis software for immune sequencing data. Study outcomes and limitations: Comparison of patients with controls showed about 5 TRBV segments more frequent in patients, TRBV5-6, TRBV5-1 and TRBV20-1 among them.

Each TCR beta cDNA library carried unique molecular identifiers. One entry per CDR3 protein results from TCRdb running MiXCR on the PCR reads. In the table there are about 800,000 distinct CDR3 sequences, about 32% of which are singletons. The sequence was obtained from a girl aged 10-17 years with multiple sclerosis. The rearrangement uses TRBV20-1 and TRBJ2-1; D gene uncertain. Input material: blood. The CDR3 DNA reads as TGCAGCGCCCCCGTCCCTAGGAGCTCCTACAATGAGCAGTTCTTC. This codes for CSAPVPRSSYNEQFF.